Each of the 8 T cell receptor beta chains below was sequenced from the same sample in a study of T cell repertoires in cytomegalovirus infection. TCRdb re-derived calls from the reads in MiXCR, one entry per CDR3 protein. Here the sample spans a few hundred thousand distinct CDR3 sequences, around 18% being singletons. Source material: PBMCs. The receptors originated from a human donor in good health (CMV status not recorded). Some clones in this sample may be carry-over from other donors' samples.

This clonotype has ten or more counts. V gene TRBV7-2 combines with J gene TRBJ2-3; the D is unclear. The germline CDR1 and CDR2 sequences are SGHTA and FQGNSA. This CDR3 has 15 amino acids. The V end lost 0 bases, the J end lost 2 bases, and 9 bases lay between the germline ends. In nucleotides, the CDR3 is TGTGCCAGCAGCTTAGCGGCAGGTTCCACAGATACGCAGTATTTT. As protein: CASSLAAGSTDTQYF.

This clonotype was detected a few times. V is TRBV2 and J is TRBJ1-1, with no clear D. Germline V gene data show CDR1 as SNHLY and CDR2 as FYNNEI. The CDR3 has 14 amino acids. The V gene lost 6 bases and the J gene lost 0 bases, with 11 bases spanning the gap. The CDR3 spells CASSPDNLNTEAFF. Here the CDR3 DNA reads TGTGCCAGCAGCCCCGACAACTTGAACACTGAAGCTTTCTTT. The whole variable domain, remainder taken from reference TRBV2 and TRBJ1-1, is EPEVTQTPSHQVTQMGQEVILRCVPISNHLYFYWYRQILGQKVEFLVSFYNNEISEKSEIFDDQFSVERPDGSNFTLKIRSTKLEDSAMYFCASSPDNLNTEAFFGQGTRLTVV.

The chain carries TRBV14 and TRBJ1-4; D call uncertain. CDR1 and CDR2 (germline): SGHDN, FVKESK. This CDR3 is 16 amino acids long. V dropped 0 bases and J dropped 2 bases, with 10 bases sitting between them. The CDR3 DNA reads as TGTGCCAGCAGCCAAGACCGGAGTTTCACTAATGAAAAACTGTTTTTT. This translates into CASSQDRSFTNEKLFF.

At least ten counts were recorded for this clonotype. V and J are TRBV7-4 and TRBJ1-6; D is ambiguous. Trimming took 8 bases from V and 5 from J, leaving 13 bases between them. The CDR3 is made up of 14 amino acids. The V gene's germline CDR1 is SGHVT and CDR2 SQSDAQ. The DNA for the CDR3 is TGTGCCAGCCGACGCGGCCACCATAATTCACCCCTCCACTTT. It specifies CASRRGHHNSPLHF. The variable domain in full, completed from reference TRBV7-4 and TRBJ1-6, reads GAGVSQSPRYKVAKRGRDVALRCDSISGHVTLYWYRQTLGQGSEVLTYSQSDAQRDKSGRPSGRFSAERPERSVSTLKIQRTEQGDSAVYLCASRRGHHNSPLHFGNGTRLTVT.

Comments on this clonotype: The junction differs from germline at one of its ends, possibly a read error. The V and J genes are TRBV28 and TRBJ2-5, with a weak D call TRBD1 (5 bases). The CDR3 extends over 16 amino acids. Germline CDR1 is MDHEN and CDR2 is SYDVKM. Here the CDR3 reads CVSSSILRKGKETQYF. CDR3 DNA sequence: TGTGTCAGCAGTTCTATCCTCCGGAAGGGGAAAGAGACCCAGTACTTC.

This clonotype was counted a few times. The V and J genes are TRBV10-3 and TRBJ2-3; D gene unclear. Germline CDR1 and CDR2: ENHRY and SYGVKD. V lost 6 bases to trimming and J lost 3 bases, with 10 bases between them. There are 13 residues in the CDR3. CDR3 nucleotides: TGTGCCATCAGGAGCCGACCGACAGATACGCAGTATTTT. This translates into CAIRSRPTDTQYF.

This clonotype came up many times. This chain connects TRBV7-2 to TRBJ1-1; D is uncertain. With 0 bases removed from V and 1 base from J, the gap between germline ends came to 15 bases. This CDR3 contains 17 residues. Germline V CDR1 and CDR2: SGHTA, FQGNSA. CDR3 bases: TGTGCCAGCAGCTTAGCGCTCTGGGGTGGTCGGAACACTGAAGCTTTCTTT. Translating gives CASSLALWGGRNTEAFF.

This clonotype was seen only a few times. The J gene is TRBJ2-7, the V gene TRBV7-2; TRBD2 matches 8 bases. V gave up 3 bases and J gave up 4 bases; unmatched junction bases: 8. The CDR3 is made up of 15 amino acids. Germline loops: CDR1 SGHTA, CDR2 FQGNSA. The CDR3 reads CASSFGRAGVYEQYF. As DNA, the CDR3 is TGTGCCAGCAGCTTTGGGCGAGCGGGAGTGTACGAGCAGTACTTC.